The source of this T cell receptor (beta chain) is a study of T cells expressing NK-cell markers. Study information: Eight donors were sequenced, seven testing HCMV-seropositive and one testing seronegative.

After re-calling the 5' RACE reads, TCRdb lists one entry per CDR3 protein, DNA absent. The sample spans hundreds of thousands of distinct CDR3 sequences; the ten largest clones claim 7.3%. As concerns this clonotype: No antigen is known for it.

Whole-study results and caveats: These same clonotypes (in several donors) also led the CD3+CD56-NKG2C+ fraction. Dominant NKG2C+ clonotypes made up roughly 1.0-8% of CD8+ T cells in roughly 6 donors. Uncertainty persisted over the HCMV specificity of expanded NKG2C+ T cell clones.

This receptor was identified in a woman aged 18-70 years in good health. The specimen was blood T cells: a sorted CD56 or NKG2C T cell subset, CD4+ or CD8+ T cells, or bulk PBMC T cells (not recorded which).

The CDR3 here is CASSFGTIYNEQFF. The chain carries TRBV7-2 and TRBJ2-1; without DNA, the TCRdb call of TRBD2 cannot be checked. The germline CDR1 and CDR2 sequences are SGHTA and FQGNSA. The CDR3 runs 14 residues.